The sequence of this T cell receptor beta chain was determined in a study of CD8+ T cells in alopecia areata (dated by TCRdb to the late 2010s). Describing the broader study: Treated patients were enrolled in an open-label pilot trial of oral tofacitinib, 5 to 10 mg twice daily, for moderate-to-severe alopecia areata. Patients stayed on tofacitinib for 6 to 18 months and then had 6 months of follow-up off drug so that delayed response and recurrence could be assessed. The SALT score, which quantifies the percentage of affected scalp surface area, was used to measure disease severity in treated patients. The study used high-throughput TCRbeta sequencing to examine T cell clonal expansion in alopecia areata, in both the C3H/HeJ mouse model and human patients. Human TCRbeta sequencing covered scalp tissue and sorted CD4+ and CD8+ peripheral blood T cells from patchy and totalis/universalis alopecia areata patients and healthy controls. Biopsies were taken from tofacitinib-treated patients at baseline and again at 4 and 24 weeks into treatment, and several of those patients also had a later scalp biopsy. Scalp clonality was compared across normal scalp (n=4), patchy alopecia areata scalp (n=8), and alopecia totalis/universalis scalp (n=8). RNA came from the PAXgene miRNA kit for fixed scalp, the miRNeasy kit for PBMCs, and the RNeasy kit for mouse skin. immunoSEQ multiplex PCR using 35 Vbeta forward primers and 13 Jbeta reverse primers was used to amplify TCRbeta CDR3 regions.

This specimen's time point label, per the study, means: about 25 weeks on oral tofacitinib. The treatment or condition label, as the study defines it: oral pan-JAK inhibitor, 5-10 mg twice daily. Peripheral blood and lesional scalp punch biopsies were obtained from patients with alopecia areata. After PBMCs were isolated by density centrifugation and stained for CD3, CD4 and CD8, a FACSAria was used to sort CD4+ and CD8+ T cells. Paper-wide results and their limitations: Compared with normal scalp, lesional scalp had higher clonality and more expanded CD8+ clones, particularly in alopecia totalis/universalis, a pattern that suggests antigenic drive. Shared TCR sequences between patients were less evident than in mice, which may be partly attributable to HLA diversity in the patient population. With tofacitinib, both scalp clonality and the number of expanded CD8+ clones among the top 100 scalp clones went down significantly. During tofacitinib treatment, many expanded lesional clones remained in scalp and blood, and this persistence may partly explain relapse after treatment is stopped. Because the treated cohort was small and had just a single nonresponder, larger studies are needed to establish links between baseline CD8+ expansion and response. Scalp TCR repertoire analysis is complicated because resident alphabeta T cells in normal human skin are also sequenced, whereas mouse skin is dominated by gammadelta T cells.

Library prep was done by the immunoSEQ multiplex PCR assay. To provide template for TCR sequencing, every sample had RNA extracted and reverse transcribed into cDNA. SuperScript III was used for first-strand cDNA synthesis, primed with a 2:1 mix of oligo-dT and random hexamers. A synthetic immune receptor repertoire was used to measure amplification bias, and any remaining bias was corrected computationally. Per the source publication's procedure: Raw reads were preprocessed to remove errors, and CDR3 was defined by IMGT conventions from the conserved cysteine to phenylalanine. Clonality was computed as 1 minus the Shannon entropy, with the entropy normalized by log2 of the number of productive unique TCRs. Whether scalp clones were CD4 or CD8 was inferred by matching scalp TCRbeta sequences against CD4 and CD8 repertoires sorted from blood. TCRdb mirrors the immuneACCESS table, restricted to in-frame sequences. Some clones are absent from its copies; in checked studies, under half trace to an unresolved V gene, and the reason for the others is unknown. That table is the source of V, J and clone size, and D and trimming were worked out from the DNA. The sample profile shows around 270,000 clones; 55% to 75% of them were found once. The biggest ten clones account for more than 1.5% of the sample.

Note on this clone: Its specific antigen is unknown. The input lacks base qualities; no much larger clone sits a single base away.

Sequencing used CD4+ T cells sorted from blood, obtained at week 24, from a patient treated with tofacitinib. The receptor comes from a human donor with alopecia areata.

The base sequence is TGTGCCAGCAGCTTGACACCTAGCACAGATACGCAGTATTTT. Translated, this gives CASSLTPSTDTQYF. Rearrangement joined TRBV7-6 to TRBJ2-3, with no D gene named confidently. Looking up the germline V gene yields CDR1 SGHVS and CDR2 FNYEAQ. From the cysteine through the phenylalanine, the CDR3 covers 14 amino acids. This entry keeps only the CDR3 DNA: 42 bases, framed from base 1. V sheds 3 bases and J sheds 0 bases, leaving 7 bases between their ends.